The present TCR beta chain was sequenced within a study of blood T cell repertoires in COVID-19. About the research overall: The samples span acute and convalescent COVID-19 from the United States, Italy and Spain.

V lost 4 bases to trimming and J lost 6 bases; unmatched junction nucleotides: 15. The CDR3 extends over 16 amino acids. The germline CDR1 and CDR2 sequences are MGHRA and YSYEKL. Libraries were prepared by immunoSEQ multiplex PCR; TCRdb keeps only in-frame clonotypes and omits some of them. The sample shows around 150,000 clones, 79% of them seen only once. V is TRBV4-1 and J is TRBJ2-7, with 7 bases matching TRBD2. This receptor was identified in a man aged 50-59 years with active or convalescent COVID-19. The sequencing input was peripheral blood. The CDR3 loop is CASSLRLAGETSEQYF. The CDR3 bases are TGCGCCAGCAGCCTCCGTCTGGCGGGAGAAACTAGCGAGCAGTACTTC.